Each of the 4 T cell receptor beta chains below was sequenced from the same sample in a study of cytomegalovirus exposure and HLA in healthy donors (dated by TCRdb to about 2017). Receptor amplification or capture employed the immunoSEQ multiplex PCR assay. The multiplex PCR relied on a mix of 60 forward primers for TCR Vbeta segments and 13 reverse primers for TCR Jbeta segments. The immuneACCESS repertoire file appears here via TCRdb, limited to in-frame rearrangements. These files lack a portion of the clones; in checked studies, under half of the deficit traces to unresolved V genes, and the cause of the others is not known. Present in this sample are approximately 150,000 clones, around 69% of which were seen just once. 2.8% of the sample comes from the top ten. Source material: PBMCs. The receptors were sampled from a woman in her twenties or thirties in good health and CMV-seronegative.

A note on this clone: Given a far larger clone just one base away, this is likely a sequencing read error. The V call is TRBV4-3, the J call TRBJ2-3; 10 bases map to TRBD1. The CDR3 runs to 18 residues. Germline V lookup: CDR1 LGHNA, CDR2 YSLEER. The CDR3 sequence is CASSQDGARQGAWDTQCF. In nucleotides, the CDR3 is TGCGCCAGCAGCCAAGATGGAGCGCGACAGGGGGCATGGGATACGCAGTGTTTT.

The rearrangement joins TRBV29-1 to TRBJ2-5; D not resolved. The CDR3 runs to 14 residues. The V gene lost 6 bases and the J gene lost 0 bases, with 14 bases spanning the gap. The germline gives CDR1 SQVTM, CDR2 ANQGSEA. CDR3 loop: CSVSPRLYQETQYF. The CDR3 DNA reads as TGCAGCGTCTCCCCCAGATTGTACCAAGAGACCCAGTACTTC.

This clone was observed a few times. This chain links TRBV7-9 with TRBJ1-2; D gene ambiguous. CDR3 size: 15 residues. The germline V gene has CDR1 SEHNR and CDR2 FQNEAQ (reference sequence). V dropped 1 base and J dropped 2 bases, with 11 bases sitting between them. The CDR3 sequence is CASSLVYSRNYGYTF. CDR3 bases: TGTGCCAGCAGCTTAGTGTACAGCAGGAACTATGGCTACACCTTC.

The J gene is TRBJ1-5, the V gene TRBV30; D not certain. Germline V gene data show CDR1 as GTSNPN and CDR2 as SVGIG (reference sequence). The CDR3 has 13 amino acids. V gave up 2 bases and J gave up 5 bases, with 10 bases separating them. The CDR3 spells CAWSSGDYQPQHF. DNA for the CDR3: TGTGCCTGGAGTTCGGGAGACTATCAGCCCCAGCATTTT.